Presented here are 27 T cell receptor beta chains from one specimen sequenced in a study of T cell responses to AZD1222 COVID-19 vaccine. Only in-frame clones appear in the TCRdb table, and some are missing; sequencing was by immunoSEQ multiplex PCR. The repertoire holds roughly 99,000 clones, about nine tenths seen once, with approximately 4.3% in the top ten. Source: peripheral blood, taken on day 0 of AZD1222 vaccination. The source is an adult in good health.

The rearrangement joins TRBV24-1 to TRBJ2-1; 12 positions match TRBD2. CDR1 is KGHDR and CDR2 is SFDVKD in the germline V gene. The CDR3 sequence is 19 residues long. The ends lost 1 base at V and 6 bases at J; junction bases unmatched: 12. This CDR3 reads CATSDFTLTSGRSGNEQFF. CDR3 DNA: TGTGCCACCAGTGATTTCACTTTGACTAGCGGGAGATCGGGCAATGAGCAGTTCTTC.

The chain couples TRBV7-9 to TRBJ1-3; TRBD1 aligns across 8 bases. In germline, CDR1 is SEHNR, CDR2 FQNEAQ (reference sequence). CDR3 length: 16 amino acids. Trimming cost V 7 bases and J 3 bases; bases outside gene matches: 11. The CDR3 here is CASKSLDREDGNTIYF. The DNA of the CDR3 is TGTGCCAGCAAAAGTTTGGACAGGGAGGATGGAAACACCATATATTTT.

On this clone: A much bigger clone sits one base away, suggesting this may be a read error. The chain has TRBV7-6 and TRBJ2-7; D ambiguous. V was cut by 5 bases and J by 0 bases, with 2 bases left in between. Germline V gives CDR1 SGHVS, CDR2 FNYEAQ. The length of the CDR3 is 11 residues. The DNA for the CDR3 is TGTGCCAGCAGCGTCTCCTACGAGCAGTACTTC. This sequence encodes CASSVSYEQYF.

CDR3 region: CASSPTVTGFTEAFF. As DNA, the CDR3 is TGTGCCAGCAGCCCGACCGTGACAGGATTCACTGAAGCTTTCTTT. The chain couples TRBV7-3 to TRBJ1-1; perhaps TRBD1 as D (6 bases). Germline CDR1 reads SGHTA; CDR2 reads FQGTGA. There are 15 residues in the CDR3. V lost 5 bases, J lost 4 bases, and 17 bases lay in between.

The rearrangement joins TRBV9 to TRBJ1-3; maybe TRBD1 (5 bases). CDR3 length: 16 amino acids. V gave up 4 bases and J gave up 4 bases, with 18 bases separating them. The germline CDR1 and CDR2 sequences are SGDLS and YYNGEE. Here the CDR3 DNA reads TGTGCCAGCAGCTACGGAGAGGGGACGGGCGGAAACACCATATATTTT. Its protein product is CASSYGEGTGGNTIYF.

The chain uses TRBV5-1 and TRBJ1-1; no clear D. The CDR3 length is 16 residues. V lost 4 bases and J 0 bases, leaving 16 bases between the germline ends. Germline assignment: CDR1 SGHRS and CDR2 YFSETQ. The CDR3 is CASSPVGVLMNTEAFF. In DNA form, the CDR3 reads TGCGCCAGCAGCCCGGTCGGCGTGCTTATGAACACTGAAGCTTTCTTT. The full variable domain, in which reference TRBV5-1 and TRBJ1-1 provide the parts outside the CDR3, is KAGVTQTPRYLIKTRGQQVTLSCSPISGHRSVSWYQQTPGQGLQFLFEYFSETQRNKGNFPGRFSGRQFSNSRSEMNVSTLELGDSALYLCASSPVGVLMNTEAFFGQGTRLTVV.

V and J are TRBV29-1 and TRBJ1-5; a weak D match, TRBD1 (5 bases). This CDR3 contains 15 residues. The V end was cut by 4 bases, the J end by 0 bases, with 13 bases between. Looked up from germline, CDR1 is SQVTM and CDR2 is ANQGSEA. The CDR3 loop reads CSVGQGRYSNQPQHF. CDR3 nucleotides: TGCAGCGTTGGGCAGGGTCGCTATAGCAATCAGCCCCAGCATTTT. The whole variable domain, remainder taken from reference TRBV29-1 and TRBJ1-5, is SAVISQKPSRDICQRGTSLTIQCQVDSQVTMMFWYRQQPGQSLTLIATANQGSEATYESGFVIDKFPISRPNLTFSTLTVSNMSPEDSSIYLCSVGQGRYSNQPQHFGDGTRLSIL.

This clone was counted only a few times. V and J are TRBV7-9 and TRBJ1-6, with 7 bases identical to TRBD1. CDR1 is SEHNR and CDR2 is FQNEAQ in the germline V gene (reference sequence). V was pared by 6 bases and J by 13 bases, with 15 bases of the junction left unmatched. This CDR3 has 15 residues. The CDR3 region has the DNA TGTGCCAGCAGTCAGGAGGGGGCAAACGTCCCCCCCCTCCACTTT. Translation: CASSQEGANVPPLHF.

For the CDR3, the DNA is TGTGCCAGCAGCCACCGGGACAGAAACTACGAGCAGTACTTC. It encodes CASSHRDRNYEQYF. This chain connects TRBV7-2 to TRBJ2-7; 7 bases align to TRBD1. The V segment lost 5 bases and the J segment 3 bases; nucleotides outside the gene matches: 7. Germline loops: CDR1 SGHTA, CDR2 FQGNSA. The length of the CDR3 is 14 residues.

The chain employs TRBV4-2 and TRBJ2-7; D remains unclear. The CDR3 extends over 14 amino acids. V lost 0 bases, J lost 2 bases, and 8 bases lay in between. Germline loops: CDR1 LGHNA, CDR2 YNFKEQ. The CDR3 nucleotides are TGTGCCAGCAGCCAAGATATCGGGCCCTACGAGCAGTACTTC. Translation: CASSQDIGPYEQYF.

The chain uses TRBV5-4 and TRBJ1-2; 7 bases fit TRBD1. Trimming cost V 0 bases and J 4 bases; bases outside gene matches: 3. Germline loops: CDR1 SGHNT, CDR2 YYREEE (reference sequence). This CDR3 spans 14 amino acids. In DNA form, the CDR3 reads TGTGCCAGCAGCTTGGGGACAGGAGTCTATGGCTACACCTTC. Translating it yields CASSLGTGVYGYTF.

This chain connects TRBV6-2 or TRBV6-3 to TRBJ2-7, with D perhaps matching TRBD2 (6 bases). Germline CDR1 reads MNHEY; CDR2 reads SVGEGT. The CDR3 is 16 amino acids. V was shortened by 4 bases and J by 0 bases, with 16 bases between the two germline ends. The CDR3 coding sequence is TGTGCCAGCAGTTCCCCGGGGAGGACAAGCTCCTACGAGCAGTACTTC. Residues: CASSSPGRTSSYEQYF.

The chain carries TRBV10-3 and TRBJ1-3, with 9 bases matching TRBD1. CDR3 length equals 18 residues. Trimming removed 6 bases from V and 2 bases from J; junction bases left unmatched: 14. Germline V gene sequence: CDR1 ENHRY, CDR2 SYGVKD. The CDR3 reads CAIRPGQGAGDPGNTIYF. CDR3 bases: TGTGCCATCAGGCCGGGACAGGGTGCAGGAGACCCTGGAAACACCATATATTTT.

The V gene is TRBV27, the J gene TRBJ1-5; D is undetermined. Per the germline V gene, CDR1 is MNHEY and CDR2 is SMNVEV (reference sequence). Trimming removed 6 bases at V and 5 bases at J, with 17 bases between. CDR3 length: 15 amino acids. In DNA form, the CDR3 reads TGTGCCAGCAGCCCAACGGAGGTAGAGGATCAGCCCCAGCATTTT. This translates into CASSPTEVEDQPQHF.

This clone appeared once. The chain recombines TRBV5-4 with TRBJ2-1, with D perhaps TRBD1 (6 bases). This CDR3 comprises 15 residues. The V gene's germline CDR1 is SGHNT and CDR2 YYREEE (reference sequence). The ends were cut back, 4 bases at V and 2 bases at J, with 13 bases in the middle. CDR3 in DNA: TGTGCCAGCAGCCTTGGACAGTCTGCCTACAATGAGCAGTTCTTC. This sequence encodes CASSLGQSAYNEQFF.

V gene TRBV5-4 combines with J gene TRBJ2-3; 9 bases match TRBD2. This CDR3 is built from 18 residues. Germline V gene sequence: CDR1 SGHNT, CDR2 YYREEE (reference sequence). V trimming: 4 bases; J trimming: 4 bases; junction bases outside the gene matches: 16. The CDR3 protein is CASSAVPGLAFNPDTQYF. For the CDR3, the DNA is TGTGCCAGCAGCGCTGTACCGGGACTAGCTTTTAATCCAGATACGCAGTATTTT.

The CDR3 sequence is CASSQRSGTDYNSPLHF. The CDR3 DNA reads TGTGCCAGCAGCCAGAGATCCGGGACAGACTATAATTCACCCCTCCACTTT. The V and J genes are TRBV4-2 and TRBJ1-6; TRBD1 matches 7 bases. The trim removed 3 bases at V and 3 bases at J, leaving 8 bases unmatched. Germline V gives CDR1 LGHNA, CDR2 YNFKEQ. This CDR3 has 17 residues.

The chain is built from TRBV4-1 and TRBJ2-1; possibly TRBD2 for D (6 bases). CDR3 length: 14 amino acids. V lost 1 base and J 3 bases, leaving 7 bases between the germline ends. From germline, CDR1 is MGHRA and CDR2 YSYEKL. DNA of the CDR3: TGCGCCAGCAGCCAAGGGGACTTCTACAATGAGCAGTTCTTC. This gives the protein CASSQGDFYNEQFF.

The CDR3, as DNA: TGTGCCAGTCGAAAACTAGCGGGAGGTAGGGGAGAGACCCAGTACTTC. The encoded protein is CASRKLAGGRGETQYF. The V gene is TRBV19, the J gene TRBJ2-5; the match to TRBD2 covers 12 bases. The germline V gene has CDR1 LNHDA and CDR2 SQIVND (reference sequence). The CDR3 runs to 16 residues. V lost 8 bases to trimming and J lost 4 bases; unmatched junction nucleotides: 11.

J is TRBJ1-2 and V is TRBV4-2; D is possibly TRBD1 (5 bases). The CDR3 is made up of 15 amino acids. Germline V gives CDR1 LGHNA, CDR2 YNFKEQ. V was pared by 1 base and J by 3 bases, with 12 bases between. The CDR3: CASSQAGDVYYGYTF. Written as DNA, the CDR3 is TGTGCCAGCAGCCAAGCCGGGGACGTCTACTATGGCTACACCTTC.

This clone was seen a handful of times. V is TRBV11-3 and J is TRBJ1-3; D ambiguous. Trimming removed 3 bases at V and 4 bases at J, with 22 bases between. Germline CDR1 SGHNT, CDR2 YENEEA. The CDR3 loop spans 18 amino acids. CDR3 nucleotides: TGTGCCAGCAGCTTCCAACCGGCAAGACCTCTATCCGGAAACACCATATATTTT. Its protein product is CASSFQPARPLSGNTIYF. The entire variable domain, with the rest obtained from reference TRBV11-3 and TRBJ1-3, is as follows: EAGVVQSPRYKIIEKKQPVAFWCNPISGHNTLYWYLQNLGQGPELLIRYENEEAVDDSQLPKDRFSAERLKGVDSTLKIQPAELGDSAVYLCASSFQPARPLSGNTIYFGEGSWLTVV.

The rearrangement uses TRBV2 and TRBJ1-1; perhaps TRBD1 as D (6 bases). V was cut by 7 bases and J by 3 bases, with 18 bases left in between. Germline values: CDR1 SNHLY, CDR2 FYNNEI. The length of the CDR3 is 15 residues. The CDR3 spells CASTNRGAGDTEAFF. CDR3 nucleotide sequence: TGTGCCAGCACTAATCGGGGGGCAGGGGACACTGAAGCTTTCTTT.

V usage is TRBV7-8 and J usage is TRBJ1-4, with 8 bases that match TRBD1. Germline V gene lookup returns CDR1 SGHVS and CDR2 FQNEAQ. There are 16 residues in the CDR3. J lost 0 bases, V lost 5 bases, and 5 bases had no gene match. CDR3 amino acids: CASSVDRGATNEKLFF. DNA for the CDR3: TGTGCCAGCAGCGTTGACAGGGGAGCAACTAATGAAAAACTGTTTTTT.

The chain couples TRBV5-6 to TRBJ1-4; D perhaps matches TRBD1 (6 bases). Trimming stripped 4 bases from V and 0 bases from J, with 13 bases between. CDR1 is SGHDT and CDR2 is YYEEEE in the germline V gene. This CDR3 is 16 amino acids long. This chain's CDR3 is CASSPTGYSTNEKLFF. DNA of the CDR3: TGTGCCAGCAGCCCTACAGGGTATTCAACTAATGAAAAACTGTTTTTT.

The chain carries TRBV5-4 and TRBJ1-3; no firm D call. Looked up from germline, CDR1 is SGHNT and CDR2 is YYREEE (reference sequence). Trimming left V 4 bases short and J 2 bases short, with 13 bases between. This CDR3 contains 15 residues. The CDR3 sequence is CASSPIPGAGNTIYF. CDR3 bases: TGTGCCAGCAGCCCCATCCCTGGCGCTGGAAACACCATATATTTT.

The chain is built from TRBV7-2 and TRBJ1-4; TRBD1 agrees at 7 bases. Losses at the gene ends were 5 bases for V and 6 bases for J; bases not matched to a gene: 6. From germline, CDR1 is SGHTA and CDR2 FQGNSA. The CDR3 is made up of 14 amino acids. Written as DNA, the CDR3 is TGTGCCAGCAGCGTGGGACAGTCCTATGAAAAACTGTTTTTT. Amino acids: CASSVGQSYEKLFF.

This chain uses TRBV19 with TRBJ1-1; 7 nucleotides agree with TRBD1. Per germline, CDR1 LNHDA and CDR2 SQIVND (reference sequence). V was clipped by 2 bases and J by 1 base; unmatched bases: 7. This CDR3 has 16 residues. Here the CDR3 reads CASSIPATGPNTEAFF. CDR3 in DNA: TGTGCCAGTAGTATACCGGCGACAGGGCCGAACACTGAAGCTTTCTTT.